The rows below give T cell receptor beta chains drawn from one sample of a study of T cell repertoires in cytomegalovirus infection. Their cognate antigens are unknown. In TCRdb, the reads were re-called with MiXCR into one record per CDR3 protein. The sample contains fewer than 1,000,000 distinct CDR3 sequences, around 29% of which appear only once. This specimen consisted of cultured CD8+ T cells from PBMCs, obtained from culture after CMV antigen stimulation. The receptor source for this set is a human donor in good health (CMV status not recorded). Some clones in this sample may be carry-over from other donors' samples. CDR3s include the opening cysteine and the closing phenylalanine or tryptophan. A D gene is named only where the DNA matches it firmly. Rows may omit the clone size; those that give it use once, few, many or a size class.

clone size,D gene,V gene,J gene,CDR3 protein,CDR3 DNA
few,TRBD2,TRBV27,TRBJ2-3,CASSPRTSGLDTQYF,TGTGCCAGCAGTCCCCGGACTAGCGGACTAGATACGCAGTATTTT
NA,TRBD2,TRBV6-6,TRBJ2-5,CASSWASGGRRETQYF,TGTGCCAGCAGTTGGGCTAGCGGGGGGCGGAGGGAGACCCAGTACTTC
few,NA,TRBV7-6,TRBJ1-2,CASSLGGGLDGYTF,TGTGCCAGCAGCTTGGGGGGCGGCTTGGATGGCTACACCTTC
few,NA,TRBV5-6,TRBJ1-5,CASSFGDPVNQPQHF,TGTGCCAGCAGCTTTGGGGACCCGGTCAATCAGCCCCAGCATTTT
few,TRBD2,TRBV10-3,TRBJ2-2,CAIRLAFDELFF,TGTGCCATCCGACTAGCTTTTGACGAGCTGTTTTTT
many,NA,TRBV7-6,TRBJ1-2,CASSLGPDYGYTF,TGTGCCAGCAGCTTAGGGCCCGACTATGGCTACACCTTC
NA,TRBD1,TRBV7-6,TRBJ1-1,CASSSTGGWGAFF,TGTGCCAGCAGCTCCACAGGGGGCTGGGGAGCTTTCTTT
few,TRBD1,TRBV6-5,TRBJ2-7,CASRMLRTGSSYEQYF,TGTGCCAGCAGAATGCTTAGGACAGGGAGCTCCTACGAGCAGTACTTC
NA,NA,TRBV7-6,TRBJ1-1,CASSFDGGRTEAFF,TGTGCCAGTTCATTCGACGGCGGTCGCACTGAAGCTTTCTTT
many,TRBD1,TRBV7-2,TRBJ1-2,CASSYTGGSNYGYTF,TGTGCCAGCAGCTATACAGGGGGCAGTAACTATGGCTACACCTTC
few,NA,TRBV7-9,TRBJ1-2,CASSGGDDYGYTF,TGTGCCAGCAGCGGGGGGGACGACTATGGCTACACCTTC
few,NA,TRBV7-2,TRBJ2-7,CASSRGGSSYEQYF,TGTGCCAGCAGCCGAGGAGGGAGCTCCTACGAGCAGTACTTC
few,NA,TRBV4-1,TRBJ2-1,CASSQDFFPRLDNEQFF,TGCGCCAGCAGCCAAGATTTTTTCCCCCGACTTGACAATGAGCAGTTCTTC
NA,NA,TRBV7-9,TRBJ1-1,CASSFANGGYTEAFF,TGTGCCAGCAGCTTTGCTAACGGGGGTTACACTGAAGCTTTCTTT
few,NA,TRBV14,TRBJ1-2,CASSQRGFSYGYTF,TGTGCCAGCAGCCAACGCGGGTTTTCCTATGGCTACACCTTC
NA,NA,TRBV27,TRBJ2-7,CASSPRGISYEQYF,TGTGCCAGCAGTCCACGGGGCATTTCCTACGAGCAGTACTTC
NA,NA,TRBV12-3/TRBV12-4,TRBJ1-2,CASSLGGGIYGYTF,TGTGCCAGCAGTTTAGGCGGGGGGATCTATGGCTACACCTTC
few,TRBD1,TRBV12-3/TRBV12-4,TRBJ1-6,CASSPGGALRSPLHF,TGTGCCAGCAGTCCAGGGGGGGCGCTTCGTTCACCCCTCCACTTT
few,TRBD1,TRBV7-9,TRBJ1-4,CASSAGQGAQNEKLFF,TGTGCCAGCAGCGCGGGACAGGGGGCGCAAAATGAAAAACTGTTTTTT
NA,TRBD1,TRBV11-2,TRBJ1-3,CASSLVAGTGGGNTIYF,TGTGCCAGCAGCTTAGTTGCCGGGACAGGGGGCGGAAACACCATATATTTT
NA,TRBD1,TRBV19,TRBJ1-1,CASSLVLQGERGNTEAFF,TGTGCCAGTAGTTTGGTCCTACAGGGGGAAAGAGGGAACACTGAAGCTTTCTTT
NA,NA,TRBV10-3,TRBJ1-2,CAISVDSPYGYTF,TGTGCCATCAGTGTGGACAGCCCCTATGGCTACACCTTC
many,NA,TRBV12-5,TRBJ1-2,CASGSGEAYGYTF,TGTGCTAGTGGCTCCGGGGAGGCCTATGGCTACACCTTC
NA,NA,TRBV11-3,TRBJ2-2,CASSESGTGELFF,TGTGCCAGCAGCGAAAGTGGAACCGGGGAGCTGTTTTTT
few,NA,TRBV2,TRBJ2-6,CAINTGANVLTF,TGTGCCATAAACACTGGGGCCAACGTCCTGACTTTC
NA,NA,TRBV11-2,TRBJ1-1,CASSPWKGPEWETEAFF,TGTGCCAGCAGCCCATGGAAAGGCCCCGAGTGGGAGACTGAAGCTTTCTTT
NA,NA,TRBV10-3,TRBJ1-1,CANLEGREEDTEAFF,TGTGCCAACCTGGAGGGCAGGGAGGAAGACACTGAAGCTTTCTTT
NA,NA,TRBV19,TRBJ1-2,CASRPGTWYGYTF,TGTGCCAGTAGACCGGGGACGTGGTATGGCTACACCTTC
NA,NA,TRBV6-6,TRBJ1-1,CASSFGPNEAFF,TGTGCCAGCAGTTTTGGGCCCAATGAAGCTTTCTTT
few,NA,TRBV7-9,TRBJ1-5,CASSEESQPNQPQHF,TGTGCCAGCAGCGAAGAATCACAGCCCAATCAGCCCCAGCATTTT
NA,NA,TRBV5-3,TRBJ1-5,CASSLGEGTTSNQPQHF,TGTGCCAGCAGCTTGGGGGAGGGAACGACTAGCAATCAGCCCCAGCATTTT
NA,NA,TRBV4-2,TRBJ2-3,CASSQVGSLRTDTQYF,TGTGCCAGCAGCCAAGTAGGCAGTTTGAGGACAGATACGCAGTATTTT